This T cell receptor (beta chain) was recorded in a study of blood T cell repertoires in COVID-19. Study information: Acute and convalescent COVID-19 samples came from the United States, Italy and Spain. The analysed material was cDNA or gDNA that came from T cells, B-cell-depleted T cells, or PBMCs.

Per the authors' pipeline: By means of reference gene primer amplification, nucleated cell counts were estimated. Libraries were prepared by immunoSEQ multiplex PCR; TCRdb keeps only in-frame clonotypes and omits some of them. V, J and clone size are those of that table, while D and trimming were read from the DNA. Of roughly 53,000 clones detected, about 76% appear once; the ten largest clones hold approximately 24%. Trimming took 5 bases from V and 4 from J; bases not matched to a gene: 5. The germline V gene has CDR1 SGHAT and CDR2 FQNNGV. The CDR3 covers 14 residues. This clone has just a few counts.

This clonotype originated in a man aged 50-59 years with active or convalescent COVID-19. V is TRBV11-2 and J is TRBJ1-2; 9 positions agree with TRBD1. The specimen was peripheral blood. CDR3 in DNA: TGTGCCAGCAGCCAGGGGGACAGGGTCTATGGCTACACCTTC. Its protein is CASSQGDRVYGYTF.